Each of the 17 T cell receptor beta chains below was sequenced from the same sample in a study of control samples from healthy donors and cancer patients. TCRdb keeps only in-frame clones here, not all; method: immunoSEQ multiplex PCR. The table has 150,000 to 200,000 clones, approximately 90% seen once; the top ten hold 12%. The sample taken for sequencing was blood. These receptors came from a man younger than 40 in good health.

The rearrangement uses TRBV5-4 and TRBJ2-3; D is undetermined. The CDR3 sequence is 13 residues long. Germline V CDR1 and CDR2: SGHNT, YYREEE (reference sequence). V lost 0 bases to trimming and J lost 2 bases, with 4 bases between them. This CDR3 is CASSLGHTDTQYF. The DNA for the CDR3 is TGTGCCAGCAGCTTGGGTCACACAGATACGCAGTATTTT. The full variable domain, rest sourced from reference TRBV5-4 and TRBJ2-3, is ETGVTQSPTHLIKTRGQQVTLRCSSQSGHNTVSWYQQALGQGPQFIFQYYREEENGRGNFPPRFSGLQFPNYSSELNVNALELDDSALYLCASSLGHTDTQYFGPGTRLTVL.

CDR3 in DNA: TGTGCCAGCAGTTTATTAACTGATACGCAGTATTTT. It codes for CASSLLTDTQYF. The rearrangement links TRBV12-3 or TRBV12-4 to TRBJ2-3; D is uncertain. The CDR3 length is 12 residues. V was trimmed by 2 bases and J by 6 bases, leaving 6 bases between them.

The rearrangement joins TRBV13 to TRBJ1-4; no clear D. CDR1 PRHDT and CDR2 FYEKMQ come from the germline V gene (reference sequence). V was cut by 7 bases and J by 3 bases, with 12 bases left in between. This CDR3 region has 14 residues. The CDR3 sequence is CASTLGSANEKLFF. In DNA form, the CDR3 reads TGTGCCAGCACTCTGGGGAGTGCTAATGAAAAACTGTTTTTT.

The chain couples TRBV13 to TRBJ1-2; the D gene is possibly TRBD1 (6 bases). Between the trimmed V and J ends, which lost 6 bases and 3 bases, there was a span of 20 bases. The germline V gene encodes CDR1 PRHDT and CDR2 FYEKMQ (reference sequence). This CDR3 has 16 residues. CDR3 sequence (DNA): TGTGCCAGCAGTTCCGGTGGGGGGGCGAGTGACTATGGCTACACCTTC. Protein sequence: CASSSGGGASDYGYTF.

This chain links TRBV9 with TRBJ2-1; no firm D call. Per the germline V gene, CDR1 is SGDLS and CDR2 is YYNGEE. The V end was cut by 2 bases, the J end by 6 bases, with 9 bases between. The CDR3 totals 13 residues. CDR3 amino acids: CASSVGMTNEQFF. CDR3 coding DNA: TGTGCCAGCAGCGTTGGTATGACCAATGAGCAGTTCTTC.

CDR3 sequence: CASSRTIYGYTF. CDR3 DNA: TGTGCCAGCAGCCGGACCATCTATGGCTACACCTTC. The rearrangement joins TRBV7-8 to TRBJ1-2; D not resolved. V was clipped by 5 bases and J by 4 bases, with 8 bases between them. This CDR3 comprises 12 residues. CDR1 and CDR2 (germline): SGHVS, FQNEAQ.

V is TRBV11-2 and J is TRBJ2-1; D is unresolved. CDR1 is SGHAT and CDR2 is FQNNGV in the germline V gene. The CDR3 extends over 13 amino acids. V was shortened by 0 bases and J by 9 bases, with 9 bases between the two germline ends. The CDR3 sequence: CASSLEVRSEQFF. CDR3 nucleotide sequence: TGTGCCAGCAGCTTAGAGGTTAGAAGTGAGCAGTTCTTC.

Only one count was recorded for this clone. The V call is TRBV5-4, the J call TRBJ2-5; D tentatively reads TRBD1 or TRBD2 (6 bases each). The CDR3 length is 14 residues. The V end lost 5 bases, the J end lost 1 base, and 12 bases lay between the germline ends. From germline, CDR1 is SGHNT and CDR2 YYREEE (reference sequence). The CDR3: CASRLWGAQETQYF. CDR3 nucleotide sequence: TGTGCCAGCAGGCTTTGGGGGGCCCAAGAGACCCAGTACTTC.

The gene calls are TRBV6-5 and TRBJ1-1; the D is unclear. CDR1 is MNHEY, CDR2 SVGAGI, per germline. CDR3 length: 10 amino acids. Trimming removed 11 bases at V and 2 bases at J, with 6 bases between. The DNA of the CDR3 is TGTGCCTCCGCTAACACTGAAGCTTTCTTT. Protein: CASANTEAFF.

V gene TRBV10-3 combines with J gene TRBJ2-7; 10 positions agree with TRBD2. Germline CDR1 reads ENHRY; CDR2 reads SYGVKD. J gave up 3 bases and V 4 bases, and 6 bases lay outside the gene matches. The CDR3 totals 15 residues. The CDR3: CAISASASGGYEQYF. CDR3 coding DNA: TGTGCCATCAGTGCTTCGGCTAGCGGGGGCTACGAGCAGTACTTC.

This rearrangement joins TRBV7-9 to TRBJ1-6; 7 bases fit TRBD1. Germline CDR1 SEHNR, CDR2 FQNEAQ (reference sequence). The CDR3 totals 15 residues. J was trimmed by 9 bases and V by 5 bases; bases with no gene match: 10. The CDR3 DNA reads TGTGCCAGCAGCCCTCGGGATCAGGGGGTTTCACCCCTCCACTTT. Its translation: CASSPRDQGVSPLHF.

This clone was observed once. The DNA of the CDR3 is TGTGCCAGCAGTTACGGACACGGCGAGACCCAGTACTTC. It encodes CASSYGHGETQYF. V usage is TRBV6-5 and J usage is TRBJ2-5, with D possibly matching TRBD1 (5 bases). V was clipped by 2 bases and J by 5 bases, with 9 bases between them. Germline CDR1 reads MNHEY; CDR2 reads SVGAGI. This CDR3 is built from 13 residues.

The J gene is TRBJ2-5, the V gene TRBV2; D is ambiguous. V was pared by 2 bases and J by 5 bases, with 3 bases between. Germline loops: CDR1 SNHLY, CDR2 FYNNEI. CDR3 length: 11 residues. CDR3 nucleotides: TGTGCCAGCAGTGAACGGGAGACCCAGTACTTC. Translation gives CASSERETQYF.

The gene calls are TRBV21-1 and TRBJ1-6. TRBV21-1 represents a pseudogene. The CDR3 spans 14 residues. CDR3 sequence (DNA): TGTGCCAGCAGCAAAGATCCTTCTAATTCACCCCTCCACTTT. It encodes CASSKDPSNSPLHF.

J is TRBJ1-1 and V is TRBV29-1, with a weak D call TRBD1 (6 bases). The V and J ends lost 6 bases and 0 bases respectively, with 11 bases between them. In germline, CDR1 is SQVTM, CDR2 ANQGSEA. There are 13 residues in the CDR3. This CDR3 is CSVAGVMNTEAFF. The CDR3 region has the DNA TGCAGCGTCGCAGGGGTAATGAACACTGAAGCTTTCTTT.

The V and J genes are TRBV5-4 and TRBJ2-5; 12 positions agree with TRBD2. Germline CDR1 is SGHNT and CDR2 is YYREEE (reference sequence). V lost 1 base to trimming and J lost 5 bases; unmatched junction nucleotides: 9. The CDR3 consists of 17 residues. The CDR3 DNA follows: TGTGCCAGCAGCTTGAGTTCTAGCGGGAGGGTACGGGAGACCCAGTACTTC. Amino acid sequence: CASSLSSSGRVRETQYF.

The V call is TRBV6-2 or TRBV6-3, the J call TRBJ1-2; D remains ambiguous. The CDR3 loop spans 13 amino acids. V lost 6 bases and J 8 bases, leaving 16 bases between the germline ends. Germline V CDR1 and CDR2: MNHEY, SVGEGT. CDR3 in DNA: TGTGCCAGCAGACCTCCTCTACCCCGCGGCTACACCTTC. This gives the protein CASRPPLPRGYTF.